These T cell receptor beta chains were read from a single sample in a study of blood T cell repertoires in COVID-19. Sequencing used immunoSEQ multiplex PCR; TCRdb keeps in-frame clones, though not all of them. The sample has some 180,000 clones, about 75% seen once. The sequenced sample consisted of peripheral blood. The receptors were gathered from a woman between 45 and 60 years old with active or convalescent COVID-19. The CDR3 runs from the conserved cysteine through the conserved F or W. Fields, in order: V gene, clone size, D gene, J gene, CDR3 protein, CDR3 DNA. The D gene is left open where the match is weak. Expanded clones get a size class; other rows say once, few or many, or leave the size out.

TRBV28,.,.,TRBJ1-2,CASFPGREDYGYTF,TGTGCCAGCTTTCCGGGAAGAGAAGACTATGGCTACACCTTC
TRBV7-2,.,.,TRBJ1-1,CASSFGPGYLLNTEAFF,TGTGCCAGCAGCTTTGGGCCAGGATATCTCCTGAACACTGAAGCTTTCTTT
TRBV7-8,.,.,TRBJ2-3,CASSKGPSGTDTQYF,TGTGCCAGCAGCAAGGGCCCTAGCGGCACAGATACGCAGTATTTT
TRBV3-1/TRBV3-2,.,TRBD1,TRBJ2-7,CASSQLSPGTGGEQYF,TGTGCCAGCAGCCAACTATCCCCCGGGACAGGGGGCGAGCAGTACTTC
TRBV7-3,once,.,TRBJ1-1,CASSAGGLAEAFF,TGTGCCAGCAGCGCAGGAGGCTTGGCTGAAGCTTTCTTT
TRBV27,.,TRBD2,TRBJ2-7,CASSLIAGERDYEQYF,TGTGCCAGCAGTTTGATAGCGGGAGAGAGGGACTACGAGCAGTACTTC
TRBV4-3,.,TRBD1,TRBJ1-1,CASSPSTGGRTEAFF,TGCGCCAGCAGCCCCTCGACAGGGGGCCGCACTGAAGCTTTCTTT
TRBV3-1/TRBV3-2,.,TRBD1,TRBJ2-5,CASSQKGQALMAQYF,TGTGCCAGCAGCCAAAAGGGACAGGCTCTTATGGCCCAGTACTTC
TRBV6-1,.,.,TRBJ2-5,CASSESLDSQETQYF,TGTGCCAGCAGTGAAAGTTTGGACAGCCAAGAGACCCAGTACTTC
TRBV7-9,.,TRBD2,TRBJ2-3,CASSAGLAGSRTDTQYF,TGTGCCAGCAGCGCGGGACTAGCGGGATCGCGTACAGATACGCAGTATTTT
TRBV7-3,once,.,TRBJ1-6,CASSNQRSGYNSPLHF,TGTGCCAGCAGCAACCAGAGGTCGGGCTATAATTCACCCCTCCACTTT
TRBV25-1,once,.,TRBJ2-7,CASSGWTANYEQYF,TGTGCCAGCAGTGGTTGGACAGCGAACTACGAGCAGTACTTC
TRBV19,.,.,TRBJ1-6,CASSIGGGRESPLHF,TGTGCCAGTAGTATTGGCGGGGGGCGCGAGTCACCCCTCCACTTT